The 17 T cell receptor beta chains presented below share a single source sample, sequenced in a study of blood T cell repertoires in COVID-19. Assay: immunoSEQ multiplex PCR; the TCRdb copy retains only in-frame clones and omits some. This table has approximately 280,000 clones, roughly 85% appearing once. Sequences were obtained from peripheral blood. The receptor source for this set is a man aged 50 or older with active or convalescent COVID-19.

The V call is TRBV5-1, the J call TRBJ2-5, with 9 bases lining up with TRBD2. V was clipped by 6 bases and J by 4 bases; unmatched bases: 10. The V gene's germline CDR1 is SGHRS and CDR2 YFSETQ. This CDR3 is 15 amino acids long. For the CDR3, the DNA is TGCGCCAGCACCGAACCTTTAGCGGGAGCAGAGACCCAGTACTTC. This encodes CASTEPLAGAETQYF. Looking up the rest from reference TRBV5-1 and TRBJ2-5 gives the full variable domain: KAGVTQTPRYLIKTRGQQVTLSCSPISGHRSVSWYQQTPGQGLQFLFEYFSETQRNKGNFPGRFSGRQFSNSRSEMNVSTLELGDSALYLCASTEPLAGAETQYFGPGTRLLVL.

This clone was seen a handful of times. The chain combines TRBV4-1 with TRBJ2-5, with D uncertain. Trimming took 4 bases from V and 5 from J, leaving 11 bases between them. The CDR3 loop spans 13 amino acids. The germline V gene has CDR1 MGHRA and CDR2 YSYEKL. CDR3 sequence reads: CASSRLIAETQYF. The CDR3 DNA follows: TGCGCCAGCAGCCGGTTGATAGCTGAGACCCAGTACTTC.

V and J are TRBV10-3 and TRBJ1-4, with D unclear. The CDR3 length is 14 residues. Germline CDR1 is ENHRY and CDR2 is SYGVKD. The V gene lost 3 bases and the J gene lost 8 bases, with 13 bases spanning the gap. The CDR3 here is CAISDQEVKEKLFF. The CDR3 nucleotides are TGTGCCATCAGTGACCAGGAGGTTAAAGAAAAACTGTTTTTT.

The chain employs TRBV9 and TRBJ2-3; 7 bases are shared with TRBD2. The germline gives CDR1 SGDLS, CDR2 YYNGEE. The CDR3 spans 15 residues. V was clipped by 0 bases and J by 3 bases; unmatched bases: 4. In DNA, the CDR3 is TGTGCCAGCAGCGTAGGTCGAGCGGGAACAGATACGCAGTATTTT. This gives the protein CASSVGRAGTDTQYF.

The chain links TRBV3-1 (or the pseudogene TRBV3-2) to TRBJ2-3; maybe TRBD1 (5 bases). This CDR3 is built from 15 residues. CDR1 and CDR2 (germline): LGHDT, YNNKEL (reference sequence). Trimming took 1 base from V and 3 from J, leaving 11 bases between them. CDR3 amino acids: CASSQGGSWTDTQYF. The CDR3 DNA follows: TGTGCCAGCAGCCAAGGGGGCTCGTGGACAGATACGCAGTATTTT.

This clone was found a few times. Written as DNA, the CDR3 is TGTGCCAGCAGGAACTTGGCTGGGGCCAACGTCCTGACTTTC. Amino acid sequence: CASRNLAGANVLTF. The chain carries TRBV7-9 and TRBJ2-6, with D hard to call. Germline V gives CDR1 SEHNR, CDR2 FQNEAQ (reference sequence). The V gene lost 6 bases and the J gene lost 2 bases, with 8 bases spanning the gap. The length of the CDR3 is 14 residues.

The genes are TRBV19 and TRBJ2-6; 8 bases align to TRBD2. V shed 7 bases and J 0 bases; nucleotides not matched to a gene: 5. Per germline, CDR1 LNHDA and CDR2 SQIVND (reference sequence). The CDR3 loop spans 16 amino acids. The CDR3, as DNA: TGTGCCAGTACCCCCCGGGGGGGCTCTGGGGCCAACGTCCTGACTTTC. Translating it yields CASTPRGGSGANVLTF.

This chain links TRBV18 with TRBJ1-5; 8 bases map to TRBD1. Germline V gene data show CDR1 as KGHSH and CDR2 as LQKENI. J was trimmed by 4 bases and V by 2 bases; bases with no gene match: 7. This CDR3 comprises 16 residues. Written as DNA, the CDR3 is TGTGCCAGCTCACCAGCATCAGGGGGCGTTAATCAGCCCCAGCATTTT. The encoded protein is CASSPASGGVNQPQHF.

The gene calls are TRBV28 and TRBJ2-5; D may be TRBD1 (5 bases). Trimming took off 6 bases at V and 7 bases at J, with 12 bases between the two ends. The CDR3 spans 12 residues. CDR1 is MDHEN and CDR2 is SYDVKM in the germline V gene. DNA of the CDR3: TGTGCCAGCAGCCCAGGGCCCAGGACCCAGTACTTC. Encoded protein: CASSPGPRTQYF.

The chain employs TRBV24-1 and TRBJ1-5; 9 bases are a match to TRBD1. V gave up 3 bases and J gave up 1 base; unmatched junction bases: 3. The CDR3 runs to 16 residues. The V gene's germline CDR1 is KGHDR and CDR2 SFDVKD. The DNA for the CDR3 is TGTGCCACCAGTGATGGGACAGGGAAGAGCAATCAGCCCCAGCATTTT. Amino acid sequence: CATSDGTGKSNQPQHF.

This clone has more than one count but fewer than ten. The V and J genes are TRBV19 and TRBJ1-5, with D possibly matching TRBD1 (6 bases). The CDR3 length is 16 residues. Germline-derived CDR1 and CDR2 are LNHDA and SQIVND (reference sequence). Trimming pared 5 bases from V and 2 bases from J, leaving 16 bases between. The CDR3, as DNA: TGTGCCAGTAGTGGACAGTTGAGGGTGCGCAATCAGCCCCAGCATTTT. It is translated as CASSGQLRVRNQPQHF.

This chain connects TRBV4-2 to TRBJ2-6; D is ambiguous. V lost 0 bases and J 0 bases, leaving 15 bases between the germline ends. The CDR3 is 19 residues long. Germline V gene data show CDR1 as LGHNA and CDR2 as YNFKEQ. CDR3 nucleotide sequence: TGTGCCAGCAGCCAAGATTTCGGGTCCTTAGCCTCTGGGGCCAACGTCCTGACTTTC. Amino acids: CASSQDFGSLASGANVLTF.

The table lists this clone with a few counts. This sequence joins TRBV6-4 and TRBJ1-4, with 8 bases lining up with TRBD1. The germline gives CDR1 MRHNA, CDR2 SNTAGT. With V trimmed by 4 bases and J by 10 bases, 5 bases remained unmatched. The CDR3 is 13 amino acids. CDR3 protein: CASSATGAGKLFF. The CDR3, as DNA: TGTGCCAGCAGTGCGACAGGGGCCGGAAAACTGTTTTTT.

The chain's CDR3 is CATSRGDREVTEAFF. The CDR3 DNA is TGTGCCACCAGCAGAGGTGACAGGGAAGTAACTGAAGCTTTCTTT. The rearrangement uses TRBV15 and TRBJ1-1, with 7 bases lining up with TRBD1. CDR1 and CDR2 from the germline V gene are LNHNV and YYDKDF (reference sequence). This CDR3 contains 15 residues. V shed 1 base, J shed 5 bases, and the junction held 7 bases outside the gene matches.

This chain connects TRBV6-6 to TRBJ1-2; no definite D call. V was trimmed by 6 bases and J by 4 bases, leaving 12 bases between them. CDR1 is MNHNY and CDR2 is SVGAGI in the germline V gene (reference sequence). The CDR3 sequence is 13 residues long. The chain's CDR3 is CASRDPGSYGYTF. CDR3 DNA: TGTGCCAGCAGAGACCCGGGGAGCTATGGCTACACCTTC.

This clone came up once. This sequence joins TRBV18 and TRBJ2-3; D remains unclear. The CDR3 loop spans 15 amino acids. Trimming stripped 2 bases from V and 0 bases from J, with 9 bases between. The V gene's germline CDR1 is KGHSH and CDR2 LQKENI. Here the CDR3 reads CASSPIAPSTDTQYF. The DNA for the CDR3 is TGTGCCAGCTCACCAATAGCACCTAGCACAGATACGCAGTATTTT.

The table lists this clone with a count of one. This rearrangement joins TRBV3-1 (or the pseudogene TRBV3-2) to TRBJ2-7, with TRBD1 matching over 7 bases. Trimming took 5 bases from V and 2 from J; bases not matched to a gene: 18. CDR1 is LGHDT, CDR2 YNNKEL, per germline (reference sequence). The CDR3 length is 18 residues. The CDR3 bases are TGTGCCAGCAGCTTACAGGGTAGAGGGGGTCAGGGGGCCTACGAGCAGTACTTC. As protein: CASSLQGRGGQGAYEQYF.